These 30 T cell receptor beta chains originate from one sample sequenced in a study of T cell responses to AZD1222 COVID-19 vaccine. Measured with immunoSEQ multiplex PCR; TCRdb has only the in-frame clones, and not every one. There are some 150,000 clones in the sample; around 88% occur only once, and roughly 3.8% lies in the top ten. The source was peripheral blood, collected on day 0 of AZD1222 vaccination. These receptors originate from an adult in good health.

The rearrangement joins TRBV10-3 to TRBJ2-3, with TRBD2 matching 8 bases. CDR3 length: 13 amino acids. The junction had 4 bases not matched to a gene; V was cut back by 9 bases and J by 2 bases. Germline CDR1 and CDR2: ENHRY and SYGVKD. The CDR3 region has the DNA TGTGCCATATTAGCGGGGTCCACAGATACGCAGTATTTT. As protein: CAILAGSTDTQYF.

This clone was picked up one time. J is TRBJ2-7 and V is TRBV7-6, with a possible D match to TRBD2 (5 bases). Germline CDR1 SGHVS, CDR2 FNYEAQ. V lost 5 bases, J lost 6 bases, and 14 bases lay in between. This CDR3 region has 13 residues. CDR3 protein: CASSHDEGGEQYF. In nucleotides, the CDR3 is TGTGCCAGCAGCCACGACGAGGGTGGCGAGCAGTACTTC.

The genes are TRBV7-9 and TRBJ1-1, with TRBD1 matching 9 bases. The CDR3 has 14 residues. J gave up 6 bases and V 3 bases, and 5 bases lay outside the gene matches. Germline CDR1 SEHNR, CDR2 FQNEAQ (reference sequence). In DNA form, the CDR3 reads TGTGCCAGCAGCTTGGGGACAGGGTTTTCTGAAGCTTTCTTT. It codes for CASSLGTGFSEAFF.

This clone came up once. Different DNA sequences within this sample yield the same CDR3. The CDR3 reads CASSLLAQETQYF. CDR3 sequence (DNA): TGTGCCAGCAGCCTCCTAGCGCAAGAGACCCAGTACTTC. The chain is built from TRBV7-2 and TRBJ2-5; D may be TRBD2 (6 bases). Deletions cut 5 bases from V and 2 bases from J, with 9 bases between. The CDR3 consists of 13 residues. The germline V gene has CDR1 SGHTA and CDR2 FQGNSA.

This clone is a singleton in its sample. This chain uses TRBV7-2 with TRBJ2-3; weak D call: TRBD2 (7 bases). Germline V gene sequence: CDR1 SGHTA, CDR2 FQGNSA. Trimming pared 2 bases from V and 13 bases from J, leaving 16 bases between. The CDR3 spans 13 residues. In nucleotides, the CDR3 is TGTGCCAGCAGCTTAAGTGAGGGGGGGGTGAAGTATTTT. Translation gives CASSLSEGGVKYF.

The CDR3 region has the DNA TGTGCCATCAGTGAGGGGACAGGGGGCGTAGTGACTGAAGCTTTCTTT. Its translation is CAISEGTGGVVTEAFF. The chain employs TRBV10-3 and TRBJ1-1; 12 bases line up with TRBD1. Germline CDR1 is ENHRY and CDR2 is SYGVKD. Unmatched junction bases numbered 6, after V lost 2 bases and J lost 5 bases. The CDR3 length is 16 residues.

V is TRBV30 and J is TRBJ2-7; 9 bases agree with TRBD2. Germline V gene data show CDR1 as GTSNPN and CDR2 as SVGIG (reference sequence). The junction had 2 bases not matched to a gene; V was cut back by 2 bases and J by 0 bases. The CDR3 length is 14 residues. CDR3 sequence (DNA): TGTGCCTGGAGTTATAGCGGGAGCTCCTACGAGCAGTACTTC. Its protein is CAWSYSGSSYEQYF.

The chain couples TRBV7-2 to TRBJ1-3, with 7 bases lining up with TRBD1. Losses at the gene ends were 4 bases for V and 3 bases for J; bases not matched to a gene: 9. The CDR3 covers 16 residues. In germline, CDR1 is SGHTA, CDR2 FQGNSA. CDR3 in amino acids: CASSSPRGLHGNTIYF. The DNA for the CDR3 is TGTGCCAGCAGCTCGCCGAGGGGGCTGCATGGAAACACCATATATTTT.

The V and J genes are TRBV28 and TRBJ1-1, with D tentatively TRBD1 (5 bases). Trimming removed 2 bases at V and 1 base at J, with 5 bases between. CDR1 is MDHEN and CDR2 is SYDVKM in the germline V gene. CDR3 length: 13 residues. CDR3 region: CASSLQGNTEAFF. The CDR3, as DNA: TGTGCCAGCAGTTTACAGGGGAACACTGAAGCTTTCTTT.

The chain has TRBV27 and TRBJ2-1; TRBD2 agrees at 13 bases. The V segment lost 10 bases and the J segment 7 bases; nucleotides outside the gene matches: 7. Germline V CDR1 and CDR2: MNHEY, SMNVEV (reference sequence). CDR3 length: 14 amino acids. CDR3 loop: CANLTSGRRNEQFF. CDR3 nucleotides: TGTGCCAACCTGACTAGCGGGAGGCGGAATGAGCAGTTCTTC.

This CDR3 is CASSVLPGLAGEQFF. CDR3 DNA: TGTGCCAGCAGCGTACTCCCGGGTCTAGCGGGGGAGCAGTTCTTC. This chain uses TRBV9 with TRBJ2-1; 9 positions agree with TRBD2. The CDR3 is 15 amino acids. J lost 10 bases, V lost 1 base, and 9 bases had no gene match. CDR1 and CDR2 (germline): SGDLS, YYNGEE.

The chain joins TRBV11-2 to TRBJ2-1; possibly TRBD1 or TRBD2 for D (5 bases each). Germline V gene lookup returns CDR1 SGHAT and CDR2 FQNNGV. CDR3 size: 13 residues. V was pared by 4 bases and J by 10 bases, with 14 bases between. The CDR3 DNA is TGTGCCAGCAGCTCACTAGTTCGGGGCGAGCAGTTCTTC. The encoded protein is CASSSLVRGEQFF.

The chain combines TRBV20-1 with TRBJ2-7, with 15 bases matching TRBD2. CDR3 length equals 14 residues. The V segment lost 3 bases and the J segment 9 bases; nucleotides outside the gene matches: 6. The germline V gene has CDR1 DFQATT and CDR2 SNEGSKA (reference sequence). The DNA for the CDR3 is TGCAGTGCTAGTGGACTAGCGGGAGGGGGGGGGCAGTACTTC. Encoded protein: CSASGLAGGGGQYF.

The gene calls are TRBV27 and TRBJ2-5; D unclear. The germline V and J ends were trimmed by 4 bases and 5 bases, with 11 bases remaining between them. Looked up from germline, CDR1 is MNHEY and CDR2 is SMNVEV (reference sequence). The CDR3 consists of 13 residues. CDR3 loop: CASSSVYGETQYF. The CDR3 coding sequence is TGTGCCAGCAGTTCAGTTTATGGGGAGACCCAGTACTTC.

J is TRBJ1-1 and V is TRBV9; no clear D. The CDR3 totals 13 residues. With 2 bases removed from V and 5 bases from J, the gap between germline ends came to 10 bases. Germline CDR1 is SGDLS and CDR2 is YYNGEE. CDR3 amino acids: CASSVIGGTEAFF. The CDR3 nucleotides are TGTGCCAGCAGCGTCATAGGAGGAACTGAAGCTTTCTTT.

This clone appeared a single time. This chain joins TRBV30 and TRBJ1-1, with 9 bases aligning to TRBD1. The CDR3 loop spans 12 amino acids. Germline V gives CDR1 GTSNPN, CDR2 SVGIG (reference sequence). V lost 5 bases, J lost 4 bases, and 2 bases stayed unmatched. CDR3 sequence (DNA): TGTGCCTGGGACAGGGGGGGCACTGAAGCTTTCTTT. As protein: CAWDRGGTEAFF.

This rearrangement joins TRBV19 to TRBJ1-1, with a possible D match to TRBD1 (6 bases). The CDR3 has 13 residues. V was clipped by 5 bases and J by 3 bases, with 10 bases between them. Germline values: CDR1 LNHDA, CDR2 SQIVND (reference sequence). The CDR3 is CASSVQGDTEAFF. The CDR3 region has the DNA TGTGCCAGTAGTGTACAGGGCGACACTGAAGCTTTCTTT.

The gene calls are TRBV28 and TRBJ1-1, with 7 bases identical to TRBD1. The V gene's germline CDR1 is MDHEN and CDR2 SYDVKM. Trimming at V came to 6 bases and at J to 1 base, leaving 11 bases not matched to a gene. The CDR3 loop spans 16 amino acids. The CDR3 DNA is TGTGCCAGCAGCCACCGGGACAGTAAATGGAACACTGAAGCTTTCTTT. As protein: CASSHRDSKWNTEAFF.

The V and J genes are TRBV2 and TRBJ2-7; 9 bases are shared with TRBD1. J gave up 2 bases and V 5 bases, and 10 bases lay outside the gene matches. CDR1 is SNHLY and CDR2 is FYNNEI in the germline V gene. The CDR3 length is 16 residues. The CDR3 spells CASSRGPGQGTYEQYF. The CDR3 DNA reads TGTGCCAGCAGTCGAGGGCCGGGACAGGGCACCTACGAGCAGTACTTC.

The chain links TRBV5-1 to TRBJ2-1; D possibly corresponds to TRBD1 (6 bases). Germline loops: CDR1 SGHRS, CDR2 YFSETQ. The CDR3 spans 14 residues. Trimming removed 3 bases at V and 9 bases at J, with 16 bases between. The CDR3 coding sequence is TGCGCCAGCAGCTGGGACACCGGGTCGGGTGAGCAGTTCTTC. Translation gives CASSWDTGSGEQFF.

The rearrangement joins TRBV5-1 to TRBJ1-1; D gene uncertain. The germline V gene has CDR1 SGHRS and CDR2 YFSETQ. The V gene lost 5 bases and the J gene lost 0 bases, with 17 bases spanning the gap. The CDR3 runs to 16 residues. The DNA of the CDR3 is TGCGCCAGCAGATCGATGACGGATAGCCTGAACACTGAAGCTTTCTTT. Protein product: CASRSMTDSLNTEAFF. Complete variable domain (other parts from reference TRBV5-1 and TRBJ1-1): KAGVTQTPRYLIKTRGQQVTLSCSPISGHRSVSWYQQTPGQGLQFLFEYFSETQRNKGNFPGRFSGRQFSNSRSEMNVSTLELGDSALYLCASRSMTDSLNTEAFFGQGTRLTVV.

V usage is TRBV9 and J usage is TRBJ2-3, with D unresolved. The CDR3 is 16 amino acids. Trimming pared 3 bases from V and 3 bases from J, leaving 17 bases between. From germline, CDR1 is SGDLS and CDR2 YYNGEE. Here the CDR3 reads CASSAKTGRGTDTQYF. As DNA, the CDR3 is TGTGCCAGCAGCGCTAAGACGGGCCGCGGAACAGATACGCAGTATTTT. The full variable domain, in which reference TRBV9 and TRBJ2-3 provide the parts outside the CDR3, is DSGVTQTPKHLITATGQRVTLRCSPRSGDLSVYWYQQSLDQGLQFLIQYYNGEERAKGNILERFSAQQFPDLHSELNLSSLELGDSALYFCASSAKTGRGTDTQYFGPGTRLTVL.

The chain joins TRBV28 to TRBJ2-5; the match to TRBD1 covers 7 bases. V lost 4 bases and J lost 2; bases outside the gene matches: 10. CDR3 size: 16 residues. Germline V gene lookup returns CDR1 MDHEN and CDR2 SYDVKM. For the CDR3, the DNA is TGTGCCAGCAGTTCAAACAGGGGATCTTTACAAGAGACCCAGTACTTC. It translates to CASSSNRGSLQETQYF.

The gene calls are TRBV3-1 (or the pseudogene TRBV3-2) and TRBJ1-3, with D perhaps matching TRBD1 (6 bases). V gave up 4 bases and J gave up 7 bases, with 14 bases separating them. Germline V gene lookup returns CDR1 LGHDT and CDR2 YNNKEL (reference sequence). This CDR3 comprises 14 residues. CDR3 sequence: CASSPTPQGNTIYF. CDR3 DNA: TGTGCCAGCAGCCCGACACCCCAGGGGAACACCATATATTTT.

This chain joins TRBV7-2 and TRBJ1-5; D not certain. The CDR3 length is 15 residues. Germline V gives CDR1 SGHTA, CDR2 FQGNSA. Trimming left V 1 base short and J 5 bases short, with 12 bases between. Written as DNA, the CDR3 is TGTGCCAGCAGCTTAGGGATTTCAGGAGATCAGCCCCAGCATTTT. Amino acid sequence: CASSLGISGDQPQHF.

The rearrangement joins TRBV30 to TRBJ1-1; D remains ambiguous. Germline CDR1 and CDR2: GTSNPN and SVGIG (reference sequence). The V and J ends lost 3 bases and 2 bases respectively, with 7 bases between them. The CDR3 is 12 amino acids. This chain's CDR3 is CAWSPSNTEAFF. CDR3 nucleotide sequence: TGTGCCTGGAGCCCCAGCAACACTGAAGCTTTCTTT. The whole variable domain, remainder taken from reference TRBV30 and TRBJ1-1, is SQTIHQWPATLVQPVGSPLSLECTVEGTSNPNLYWYRQAAGRGLQLLFYSVGIGQISSEVPQNLSASRPQDRQFILSSKKLLLSDSGFYLCAWSPSNTEAFFGQGTRLTVV.

Comments on this clone: This same CDR3 is encoded by further DNA sequences in the sample. The chain joins TRBV7-9 to TRBJ1-3; D is unresolved. Trimming removed 3 bases from V and 1 base from J, with 4 bases in between. In germline, CDR1 is SEHNR, CDR2 FQNEAQ (reference sequence). CDR3 length: 13 amino acids. This chain's CDR3 is CASSLGSGNTIYF. Written as DNA, the CDR3 is TGTGCCAGCAGCTTGGGTTCTGGAAACACCATATATTTT.

The chain recombines TRBV5-6 with TRBJ1-2; D may be TRBD1 (5 bases). Looked up from germline, CDR1 is SGHDT and CDR2 is YYEEEE. The CDR3 is 16 residues long. V lost 6 bases, J lost 0 bases, and 18 bases lay in between. This CDR3 is CASTLGPADTNYGYTF. For the CDR3, the DNA is TGTGCCAGCACCCTGGGGCCGGCGGATACTAACTATGGCTACACCTTC.

J is TRBJ2-5 and V is TRBV27; possibly TRBD2 for D (6 bases). Trimming stripped 6 bases from V and 4 bases from J, with 12 bases between. This CDR3 region has 13 residues. The germline gives CDR1 MNHEY, CDR2 SMNVEV (reference sequence). CDR3 nucleotides: TGTGCCAGCAGCCGATTCGGGGGAGAGACCCAGTACTTC. Translating it yields CASSRFGGETQYF.

The rearrangement joins TRBV4-3 to TRBJ2-2; D is unresolved. V was pared by 1 base and J by 0 bases, with 6 bases between. Germline V gene lookup returns CDR1 LGHNA and CDR2 YSLEER. The CDR3 covers 15 residues. The CDR3 loop is CASSQGATNTGELFF. The DNA of the CDR3 is TGCGCCAGCAGCCAAGGTGCGACGAACACCGGGGAGCTGTTTTTT.